Below, 7 T cell receptor beta chains from the same sample are listed, as sequenced in a study of read filtering for tumor transcriptome and immune sequencing. This library used around 400 ng RNA and molecular barcoded adaptors spanning alpha/delta and beta/gamma chains. Each CDR3 protein gets one entry after TCRdb re-called the reads with MiXCR. Counted here are about 58,000 distinct CDR3 sequences, 9% to 15% occurring once; the ten biggest clones make up 15% to 20%. Material: a population of CD138-negative cells sorted from bone marrow. The receptor source for this set is a donor aged 40 or over with multiple myeloma.

This clonotype was seen many times. CDR3 amino acids: CASSFPSGGAYEQYF. In nucleotides, the CDR3 is TGTGCCAGCAGTTTCCCTAGCGGGGGGGCGTACGAGCAGTACTTC. This chain connects TRBV27 to TRBJ2-7; the match to TRBD2 covers 12 bases. Per the germline V gene, CDR1 is MNHEY and CDR2 is SMNVEV (reference sequence). The CDR3 loop spans 15 amino acids. V lost 3 bases to trimming and J lost 4 bases; unmatched junction nucleotides: 4.

The sample holds many counts of this clonotype. This sequence joins TRBV19 and TRBJ1-5; D gene ambiguous. Trimming shortened V by 10 bases and J by 4 bases, and 14 bases separated the two germline ends. Germline CDR1 is LNHDA and CDR2 is SQIVND (reference sequence). This CDR3 has 13 residues. For the CDR3, the DNA is TGTGCCACTCGGGTTAGTGGAAATCAGCCCCAGCATTTT. Translating gives CATRVSGNQPQHF.

This clonotype came up many times. The gene calls are TRBV11-3 and TRBJ2-7, with a possible D match to TRBD1 (5 bases). This CDR3 contains 15 residues. Germline CDR1 reads SGHNT; CDR2 reads YENEEA. Trimming took 8 bases from V and 1 from J, leaving 18 bases between them. CDR3 nucleotide sequence: TGTGCCAGCGTCATCTTAGGGGTTAGGTCCTACGAGCAGTACTTC. Amino acid sequence: CASVILGVRSYEQYF.

This clonotype was counted ten times or more. The rearrangement links TRBV11-3 to TRBJ2-3, with D perhaps given as TRBD1 or TRBD2 (6 bases each). V shed 5 bases and J shed 4 bases, with 16 bases lying between them. Germline V gene sequence: CDR1 SGHNT, CDR2 YENEEA. The CDR3 sequence is 15 residues long. The CDR3 region is CASSLGRGGADTQYF. The CDR3 DNA reads as TGTGCCAGCAGCCTCGGCAGGGGAGGCGCAGATACGCAGTATTTT.

V is TRBV7-6 and J is TRBJ1-5, with D uncertain. Germline CDR1 and CDR2: SGHVS and FNYEAQ. Trimming took off 3 bases at V and 2 bases at J, with 2 bases between the two ends. This CDR3 has 12 amino acids. DNA for the CDR3: TGTGCCAGCAGCTTTCGCAATCAGCCCCAGCATTTT. Its protein product is CASSFRNQPQHF.

This clonotype was counted at least ten times. V usage is TRBV6-1 and J usage is TRBJ2-3; D not certain. Deletions cut 6 bases from V and 0 bases from J, with 13 bases between. Per the germline V gene, CDR1 is MNHNS and CDR2 is SASEGT. The CDR3 loop spans 15 amino acids. CDR3 nucleotides: TGTGCCAGCAGGACCCTTTTTTCTAGCACAGATACGCAGTATTTT. Residues: CASRTLFSSTDTQYF.

This clonotype appeared many times. The V and J genes are TRBV29-1 and TRBJ1-4; 9 bases fit TRBD1. J gave up 4 bases and V 4 bases, and 1 base lay outside the gene matches. Germline values: CDR1 SQVTM, CDR2 ANQGSEA. The CDR3 consists of 13 residues. Here the CDR3 reads CSVGDRVNEKLFF. The CDR3 coding sequence is TGCAGCGTTGGGGACAGGGTTAATGAAAAACTGTTTTTT.